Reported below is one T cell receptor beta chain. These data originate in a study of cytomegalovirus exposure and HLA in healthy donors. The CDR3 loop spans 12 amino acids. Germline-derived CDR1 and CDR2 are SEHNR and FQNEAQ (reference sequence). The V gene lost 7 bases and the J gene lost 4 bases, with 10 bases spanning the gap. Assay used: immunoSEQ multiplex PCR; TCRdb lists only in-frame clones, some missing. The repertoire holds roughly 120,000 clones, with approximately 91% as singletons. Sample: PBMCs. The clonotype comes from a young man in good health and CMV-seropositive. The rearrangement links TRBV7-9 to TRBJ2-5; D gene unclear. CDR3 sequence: CASTLGSETQYF. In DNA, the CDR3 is TGTGCCAGCACCCTAGGATCAGAGACCCAGTACTTC.